The source of this T cell receptor (beta chain) is a study of T cells in Graves' hyperthyroidism and ophthalmopathy. Study background: Peripheral blood specimens were obtained at initial diagnosis, prior to any treatment.

CDR3 size: 16 residues. V lost 0 bases and J lost 8, with 17 bases in between. Per the germline V gene, CDR1 is GTSNPN and CDR2 is SVGIG (reference sequence). Extraction of PBMCs used 10 ml of fresh peripheral blood. The source material, RNA transcripts, was used to amplify TCR beta CDR3 regions. TCR CDR3 underwent first-round RT-PCR with the HTBI primer set. TCRdb analysed the multiplex PCR reads with MiXCR anew, one entry per CDR3 protein. The data show more than 650,000 distinct CDR3 sequences, 12% to 15% seen once. This clonotype was counted between two and nine times. Its cognate antigen is unknown. Overall study findings and caveats: Before onset, ophthalmopathy was predicted by the model a median around 6 months earlier. Appearing also in blood were most of the thyroid clonotypes expanded above 0.001.

The sample taken for sequencing was blood. This clonotype was sampled from a woman aged 18-35 years with Graves' hyperthyroidism. This chain connects TRBV30 to TRBJ1-6; D gene unclear. The chain's CDR3 is CAWSVWGKRSDSPLHF. DNA for the CDR3: TGTGCCTGGAGTGTCTGGGGAAAAAGGAGTGATTCACCCCTCCACTTT.